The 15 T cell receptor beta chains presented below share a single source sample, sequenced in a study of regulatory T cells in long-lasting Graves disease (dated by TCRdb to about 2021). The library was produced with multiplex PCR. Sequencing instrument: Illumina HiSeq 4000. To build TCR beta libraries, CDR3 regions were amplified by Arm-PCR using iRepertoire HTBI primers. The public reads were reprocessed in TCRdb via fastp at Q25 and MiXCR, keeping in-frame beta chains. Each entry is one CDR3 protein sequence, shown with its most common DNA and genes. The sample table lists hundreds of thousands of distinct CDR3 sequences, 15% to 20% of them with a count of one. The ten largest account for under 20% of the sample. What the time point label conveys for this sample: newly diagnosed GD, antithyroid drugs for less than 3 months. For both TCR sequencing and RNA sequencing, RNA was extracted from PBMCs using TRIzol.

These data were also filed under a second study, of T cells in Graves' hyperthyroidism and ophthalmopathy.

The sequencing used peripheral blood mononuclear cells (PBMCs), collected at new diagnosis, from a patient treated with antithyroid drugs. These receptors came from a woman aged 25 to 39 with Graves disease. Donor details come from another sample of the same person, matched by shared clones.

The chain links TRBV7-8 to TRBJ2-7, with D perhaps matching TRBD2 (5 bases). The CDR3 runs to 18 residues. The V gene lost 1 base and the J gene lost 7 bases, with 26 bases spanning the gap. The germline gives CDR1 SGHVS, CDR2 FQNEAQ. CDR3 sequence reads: CASSLVGGGPGPSGEQYF. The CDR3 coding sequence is TGTGCCAGCAGCTTAGTTGGAGGTGGGCCAGGACCTTCGGGAGAGCAGTACTTC.

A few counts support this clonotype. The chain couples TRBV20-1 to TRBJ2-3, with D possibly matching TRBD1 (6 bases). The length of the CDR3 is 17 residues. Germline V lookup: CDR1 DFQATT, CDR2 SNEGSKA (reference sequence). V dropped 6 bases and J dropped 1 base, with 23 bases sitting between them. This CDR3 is CSALTFRGQQGTDTQYF. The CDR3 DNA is TGCAGTGCCCTAACATTCCGGGGACAACAGGGCACAGATACGCAGTATTTT.

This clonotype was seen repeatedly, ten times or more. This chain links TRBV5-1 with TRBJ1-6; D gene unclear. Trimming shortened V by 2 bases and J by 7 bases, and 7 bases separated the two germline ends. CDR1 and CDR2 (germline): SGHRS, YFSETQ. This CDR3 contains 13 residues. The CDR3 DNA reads TGCGCCAGCAGCTTACGTCGCAATTCACCCCTCCACTTT. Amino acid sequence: CASSLRRNSPLHF.

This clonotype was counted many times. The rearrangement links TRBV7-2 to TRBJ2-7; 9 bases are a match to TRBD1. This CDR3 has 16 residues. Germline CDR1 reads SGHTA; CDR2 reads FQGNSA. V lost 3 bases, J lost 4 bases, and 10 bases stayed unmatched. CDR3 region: CASSFGTGQGGYEQYF. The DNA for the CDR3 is TGTGCCAGCAGCTTTGGTACGGGACAGGGAGGATACGAGCAGTACTTC.

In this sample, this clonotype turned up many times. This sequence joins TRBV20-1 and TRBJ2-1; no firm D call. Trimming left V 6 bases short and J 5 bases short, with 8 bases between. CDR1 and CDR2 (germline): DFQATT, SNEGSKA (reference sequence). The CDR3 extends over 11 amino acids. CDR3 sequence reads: CSARRDNEQFF. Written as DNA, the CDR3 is TGCAGTGCGCGGCGAGACAATGAGCAGTTCTTC.

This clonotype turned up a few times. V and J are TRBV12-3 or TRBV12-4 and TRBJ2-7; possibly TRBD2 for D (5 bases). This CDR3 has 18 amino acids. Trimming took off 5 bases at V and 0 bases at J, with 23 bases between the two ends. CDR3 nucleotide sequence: TGTGCCAGCAGTCCTTACGGTAACTTGCGGGTTTTCTCCTACGAGCAGTACTTC. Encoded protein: CASSPYGNLRVFSYEQYF.

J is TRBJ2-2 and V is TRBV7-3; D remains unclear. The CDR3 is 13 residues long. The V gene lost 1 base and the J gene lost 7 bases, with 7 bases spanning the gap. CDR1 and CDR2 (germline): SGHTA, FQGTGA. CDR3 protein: CASSLNSDGELFF. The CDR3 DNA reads TGTGCCAGCAGCTTAAACTCAGACGGGGAGCTGTTTTTT.

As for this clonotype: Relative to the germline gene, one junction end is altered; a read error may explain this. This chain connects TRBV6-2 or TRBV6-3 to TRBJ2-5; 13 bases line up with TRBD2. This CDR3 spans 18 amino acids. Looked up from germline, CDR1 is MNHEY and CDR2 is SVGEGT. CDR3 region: CASSDRPTSGGYQETQHF. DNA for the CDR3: TGTGCCAGCAGTGATCGGCCGACTAGCGGGGGGTACCAAGAGACCCAGCACTTC.

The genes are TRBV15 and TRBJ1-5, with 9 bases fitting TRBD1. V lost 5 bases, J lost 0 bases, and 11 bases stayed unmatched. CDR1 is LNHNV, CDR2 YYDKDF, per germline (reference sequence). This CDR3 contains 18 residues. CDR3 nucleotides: TGTGCCACCAGCTCCCGAACAGGGGGCCTAAATAGCAATCAGCCCCAGCATTTT. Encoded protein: CATSSRTGGLNSNQPQHF.

The CDR3 region has the DNA TGTGCCAGCTCACCATGGCCACTAGCGGGAGGCGAGACCCAGTACTTC. Its protein is CASSPWPLAGGETQYF. The chain joins TRBV18 to TRBJ2-5; 12 positions match TRBD2. V shed 2 bases and J 5 bases; nucleotides not matched to a gene: 6. The CDR3 contains 16 residues. Per the germline V gene, CDR1 is KGHSH and CDR2 is LQKENI.

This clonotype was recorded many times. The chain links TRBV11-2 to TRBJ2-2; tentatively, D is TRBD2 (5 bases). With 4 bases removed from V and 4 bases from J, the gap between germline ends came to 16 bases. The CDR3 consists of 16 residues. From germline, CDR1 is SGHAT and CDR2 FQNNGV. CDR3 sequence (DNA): TGTGCCAGCAGCTGGGGAGTGATCGGTCTCACCGGGGAGCTGTTTTTT. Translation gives CASSWGVIGLTGELFF.

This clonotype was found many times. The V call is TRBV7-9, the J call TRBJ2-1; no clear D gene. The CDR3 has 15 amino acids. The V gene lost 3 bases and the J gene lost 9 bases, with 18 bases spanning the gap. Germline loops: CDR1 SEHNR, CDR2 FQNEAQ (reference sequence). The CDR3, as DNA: TGTGCCAGCAGCTTTAAAGGCCTTGACAACAGTGAGCAGTTCTTC. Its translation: CASSFKGLDNSEQFF. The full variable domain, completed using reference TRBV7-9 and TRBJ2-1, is DTGVSQNPRHKITKRGQNVTFRCDPISEHNRLYWYRQTLGQGPEFLTYFQNEAQLEKSRLLSDRFSAERPKGSFSTLEIQRTEQGDSAMYLCASSFKGLDNSEQFFGPGTRLTVL.

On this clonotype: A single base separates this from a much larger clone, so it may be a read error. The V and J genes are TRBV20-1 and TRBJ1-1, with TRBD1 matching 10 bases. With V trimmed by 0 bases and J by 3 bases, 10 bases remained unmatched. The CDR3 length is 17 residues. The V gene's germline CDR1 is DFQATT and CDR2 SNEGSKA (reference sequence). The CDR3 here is CSAREPTGGTVDTEAFF. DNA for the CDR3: TGCAGTGCTAGAGAGCCGACAGGGGGCACAGTGGACACTGAAGCTTTCTTT.

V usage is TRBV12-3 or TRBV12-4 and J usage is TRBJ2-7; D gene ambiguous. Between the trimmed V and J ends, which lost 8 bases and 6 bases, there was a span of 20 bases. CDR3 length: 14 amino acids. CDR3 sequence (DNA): TGTGCCAGCTCACCGGGCAGGACCAGGAGCGAGCAGTACTTC. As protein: CASSPGRTRSEQYF.

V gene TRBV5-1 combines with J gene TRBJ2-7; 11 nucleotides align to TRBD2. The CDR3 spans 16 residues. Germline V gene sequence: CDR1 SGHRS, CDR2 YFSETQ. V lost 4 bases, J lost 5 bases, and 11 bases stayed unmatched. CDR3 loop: CASSHLTSGSADEQYF. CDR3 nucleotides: TGCGCCAGCAGCCACCTAACTAGCGGGAGTGCCGACGAGCAGTACTTC.